This record covers a single T cell receptor (beta chain). Germline-derived CDR1 and CDR2 are MNHNS and SASEGT. J was trimmed by 5 bases and V by 7 bases; bases with no gene match: 9. This CDR3 is built from 14 residues. Repertoires were generated with immunoSEQ multiplex PCR, while TCRdb's copy carries only in-frame clones and drops some. Counted here are about 60,000 clones, around 87% occurring once; the ten biggest clones make up 5.2%. The data were taken from a study of technical replicates of blood from a handful of donors. The receptor was derived from a human donor in good health. Some clones in this sample may be carry-over from other donors' samples. This rearrangement joins TRBV6-1 to TRBJ2-7; TRBD1 matches 9 bases. Sequencing used PBMCs. As DNA, the CDR3 is TGTGCCAGCATCTACCGGGACAGGGTCGACGAGCAGTACTTC. It translates to CASIYRDRVDEQYF.